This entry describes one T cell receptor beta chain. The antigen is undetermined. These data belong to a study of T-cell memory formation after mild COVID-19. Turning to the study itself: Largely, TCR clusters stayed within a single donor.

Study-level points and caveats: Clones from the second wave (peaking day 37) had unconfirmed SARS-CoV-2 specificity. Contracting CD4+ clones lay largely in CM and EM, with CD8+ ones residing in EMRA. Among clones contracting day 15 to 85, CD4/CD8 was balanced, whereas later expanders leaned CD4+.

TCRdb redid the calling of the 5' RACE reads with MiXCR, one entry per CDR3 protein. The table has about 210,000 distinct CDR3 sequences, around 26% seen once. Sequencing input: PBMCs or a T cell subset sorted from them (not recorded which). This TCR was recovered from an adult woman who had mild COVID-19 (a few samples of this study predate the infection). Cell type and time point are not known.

CDR3 bases: TGTGCCTGGAGTGCCGGGATCAGCAATCAGCCCCAGCATTTT. Protein sequence: CAWSAGISNQPQHF. The chain links TRBV30 to TRBJ1-5; D remains unclear. There are 14 residues in the CDR3. Germline CDR1 is GTSNPN and CDR2 is SVGIG (reference sequence). V gave up 1 base and J gave up 1 base, with 8 bases separating them.